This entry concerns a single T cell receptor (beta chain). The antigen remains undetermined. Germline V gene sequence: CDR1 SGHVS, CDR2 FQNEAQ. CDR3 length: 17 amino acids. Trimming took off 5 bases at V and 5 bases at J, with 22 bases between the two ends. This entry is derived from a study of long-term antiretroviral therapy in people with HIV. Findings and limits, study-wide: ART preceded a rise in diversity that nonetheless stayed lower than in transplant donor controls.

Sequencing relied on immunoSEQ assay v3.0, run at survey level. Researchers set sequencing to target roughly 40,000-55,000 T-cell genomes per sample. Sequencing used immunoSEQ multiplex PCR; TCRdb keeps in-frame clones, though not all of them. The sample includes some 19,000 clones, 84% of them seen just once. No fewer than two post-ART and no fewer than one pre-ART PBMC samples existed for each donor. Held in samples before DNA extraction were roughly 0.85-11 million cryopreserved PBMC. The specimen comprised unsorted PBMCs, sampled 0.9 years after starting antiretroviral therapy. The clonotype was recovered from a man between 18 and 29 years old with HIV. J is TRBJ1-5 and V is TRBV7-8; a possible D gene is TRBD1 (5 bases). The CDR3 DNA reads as TGTGCCAGCAGCCCCAACCTGGGGGGGAGGGTGGATCAGCCCCAGCATTTT. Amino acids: CASSPNLGGRVDQPQHF.